The T cell receptor beta chain under discussion was sequenced for a study of cytomegalovirus exposure and HLA in healthy donors. Overall study results and limits: The study designated fewer than 200 TCR beta chains cytomegalovirus-associated. In an earlier analysis, in roughly 580 donors, most V segments appeared productive either ~90% or ~30% of the time.

About this clone: Antigen specificity is unknown.

Healthy bone marrow donors made up the cohort. The PCR was carried out with 60 Vbeta primers and 13 Jbeta primers. Sequencing used immunoSEQ multiplex PCR; TCRdb keeps in-frame clones, though not all of them. The sample carries about 65,000 clones, more than 75% recorded once. Germline V gene lookup returns CDR1 MNHEY and CDR2 SVGAGI. Trimming took 6 bases from V and 6 from J; bases not matched to a gene: 7. The CDR3 sequence is 14 residues long. Sequencing used PBMCs. The chain joins TRBV6-5 to TRBJ2-1; TRBD2 matches at 8 bases. The sequence derives from a girl between 5 and 17 years old in good health and CMV-seropositive. The CDR3 here is CASRSGRSFNEQFF. CDR3 nucleotide sequence: TGTGCCAGCAGAAGCGGGAGATCTTTCAATGAGCAGTTCTTC.